The 8 T cell receptor beta chains below come from one sample, sequenced in a study of identical twins. One entry per CDR3 protein, called by TCRdb with MiXCR from the 5' RACE reads. This table has 1.5 million to 2 million distinct CDR3 sequences, more than 30% appearing once. Material for sequencing was cord blood. The receptors stem from a newborn girl in good health.

This clonotype was seen a few times. In nucleotides, the CDR3 is TGTGCCAGCAGTGTTCTCGGACTAAGCGGGACCTACGAGCAGTACTTC. Protein product: CASSVLGLSGTYEQYF. The chain recombines TRBV6-2 or TRBV6-3 with TRBJ2-7, with 7 positions matching TRBD2. CDR3 length: 16 amino acids. The V gene end was trimmed by 5 bases and the J gene end by 2 bases; junction bases not matched to a gene: 12. The V gene's germline CDR1 is MNHEY and CDR2 SVGEGT.

The gene calls are TRBV2 and TRBJ2-5; 9 positions agree with TRBD2. Per germline, CDR1 SNHLY and CDR2 FYNNEI. Germline trimming cut 6 bases from V and 5 bases from J; bases unmatched to any gene: 10. The CDR3 sequence is 15 residues long. CDR3 in DNA: TGTGCCAGCAGGATAGCGGGAGTTCCCGGGGAGACCCAGTACTTC. Amino acid sequence: CASRIAGVPGETQYF.

The chain is built from TRBV20-1 and TRBJ1-1; 7 bases agree with TRBD1. The junction had 7 bases not matched to a gene; V was cut back by 5 bases and J by 4 bases. This CDR3 region has 13 residues. The V gene's germline CDR1 is DFQATT and CDR2 SNEGSKA (reference sequence). This CDR3 is CSAQQGLSTEAFF. The CDR3 DNA is TGCAGTGCTCAACAGGGGCTAAGCACTGAAGCTTTCTTT.

This clonotype appeared a few times. This sequence joins TRBV7-8 and TRBJ2-7, with 8 bases fitting TRBD2. The trim removed 5 bases at V and 7 bases at J, leaving 16 bases unmatched. The germline V gene has CDR1 SGHVS and CDR2 FQNEAQ. The CDR3 has 16 amino acids. This CDR3 reads CASSHSRAGDRQEQYF. The DNA for the CDR3 is TGTGCCAGCAGCCATAGCCGAGCGGGAGATAGACAAGAGCAGTACTTC. The full variable domain, with the rest looked up from reference TRBV7-8 and TRBJ2-7, is GAGVSQSPRYKVAKRGQDVALRCDPISGHVSLFWYQQALGQGPEFLTYFQNEAQLDKSGLPSDRFFAERPEGSVSTLKIQRTQQEDSAVYLCASSHSRAGDRQEQYFGPGTRLTVT.

In this sample, this clonotype turned up many times. The CDR3, as DNA: TGTGCCAGCAGCTTCGGGAGCGGCCCATACAATGAGCAGTTCTTC. Its translation: CASSFGSGPYNEQFF. The chain links TRBV7-2 to TRBJ2-1; D might be TRBD2 (6 bases). The V end was cut by 3 bases, the J end by 4 bases, with 13 bases between. Germline V gene lookup returns CDR1 SGHTA and CDR2 FQGNSA. The length of the CDR3 is 15 residues.

V is TRBV4-2 and J is TRBJ2-1; TRBD2 matches 12 bases. J lost 3 bases, V lost 1 base, and 16 bases had no gene match. The CDR3 is 21 residues long. Germline V gene lookup returns CDR1 LGHNA and CDR2 YNFKEQ. Written as DNA, the CDR3 is TGTGCCAGCAGCCAAGTAGATTTGAGACTAGCGGGAGAAAGGGGCTACAATGAGCAGTTCTTC. Translated, it gives CASSQVDLRLAGERGYNEQFF.

The chain links TRBV21-1 to TRBJ2-7. TRBV21-1 is a documented pseudogene. The CDR3 has 12 amino acids. The CDR3 bases are TGTGCCAGCAGCCAAGAAAAAAACGAGCAGTACTTC. The encoded protein is CASSQEKNEQYF.

This sequence joins TRBV29-1 and TRBJ2-3; D remains ambiguous. The germline V gene has CDR1 SQVTM and CDR2 ANQGSEA. With 3 bases removed from V and 10 bases from J, the gap between germline ends came to 11 bases. The CDR3 consists of 11 residues. CDR3 nucleotides: TGCAGCGTTGAGGCCACGCTCCCGCAGTATTTT. Protein: CSVEATLPQYF.